The next 17 T cell receptor beta chains were all read from a single sample in a study of T cell responses to AZD1222 COVID-19 vaccine. Clones were sequenced by immunoSEQ multiplex PCR, and TCRdb holds only the in-frame ones, with some missing. The sample holds some 130,000 clones, 85% to 95% seen once. Specimen: peripheral blood, collected 28 days after the second AZD1222 dose. These receptors came from an adult who received the AZD1222 COVID-19 vaccine.

The J gene is TRBJ1-2, the V gene TRBV3-1 (or the pseudogene TRBV3-2); D unresolved. The CDR3 sequence is 14 residues long. V was shortened by 1 base and J by 8 bases, with 14 bases between the two germline ends. In germline, CDR1 is LGHDT, CDR2 YNNKEL (reference sequence). CDR3 sequence (DNA): TGTGCCAGCAGCCAAGGGGCAGCGATCGCAGGCTACACCTTC. It yields the protein CASSQGAAIAGYTF.

The rearrangement links TRBV5-1 to TRBJ2-7; 8 bases align to TRBD2. Germline CDR1 reads SGHRS; CDR2 reads YFSETQ. J was trimmed by 0 bases and V by 1 base; bases with no gene match: 6. The CDR3 contains 16 residues. The CDR3 region is CASSLYAAGDSYEQYF. Written as DNA, the CDR3 is TGCGCCAGCAGCTTGTACGCAGCGGGGGACTCCTACGAGCAGTACTTC.

This chain uses TRBV7-8 with TRBJ2-2; the match to TRBD2 covers 12 bases. V shed 5 bases, J shed 7 bases, and the junction held 2 bases outside the gene matches. The V gene's germline CDR1 is SGHVS and CDR2 FQNEAQ. This CDR3 comprises 14 residues. The CDR3 DNA sequence: TGTGCCAGCAGCCGACTAGCGGGGGACGGGGAGCTGTTTTTT. Translated: CASSRLAGDGELFF.

This chain connects TRBV18 to TRBJ2-3; unclear D gene. Trimming left V 2 bases short and J 0 bases short, with 9 bases between. There are 15 residues in the CDR3. Germline assignment: CDR1 KGHSH and CDR2 LQKENI. For the CDR3, the DNA is TGTGCCAGCTCACCATTGGGTGAGAGCACAGATACGCAGTATTTT. Residues: CASSPLGESTDTQYF.

The rearrangement uses TRBV29-1 and TRBJ1-5, with TRBD1 matching 8 bases. This CDR3 has 11 amino acids. Germline V gives CDR1 SQVTM, CDR2 ANQGSEA. The V gene end was trimmed by 6 bases and the J gene end by 11 bases; junction bases not matched to a gene: 6. The DNA for the CDR3 is TGCAGCGTCCAGGGGGCGGAAGCCCAGCATTTT. Translation gives CSVQGAEAQHF. The full variable domain, with the rest looked up from reference TRBV29-1 and TRBJ1-5, is SAVISQKPSRDICQRGTSLTIQCQVDSQVTMMFWYRQQPGQSLTLIATANQGSEATYESGFVIDKFPISRPNLTFSTLTVSNMSPEDSSIYLCSVQGAEAQHFGDGTRLSIL.

This clone has just one count. The J gene is TRBJ1-1, the V gene TRBV28; D is perhaps TRBD1 (6 bases). V lost 2 bases and J lost 8, with 15 bases in between. Germline CDR1 is MDHEN and CDR2 is SYDVKM. CDR3 length: 14 residues. Here the CDR3 DNA reads TGTGCCAGCAGTTTACACAGGGCGCCGACGGAAGCTTTCTTT. This encodes CASSLHRAPTEAFF. Drawing the rest from reference TRBV28 and TRBJ1-1, the complete variable domain is DVKVTQSSRYLVKRTGEKVFLECVQDMDHENMFWYRQDPGLGLRLIYFSYDVKMKEKGDIPEGYSVSREKKERFSLILESASTNQTSMYLCASSLHRAPTEAFFGQGTRLTVV.

The chain uses TRBV4-1 and TRBJ1-2, with unresolved D. The V gene lost 2 bases and the J gene lost 4 bases, with 11 bases spanning the gap. This CDR3 is 14 amino acids long. Germline V gene lookup returns CDR1 MGHRA and CDR2 YSYEKL. The DNA of the CDR3 is TGCGCCAGCAGCCAAAACAGTCCGATCTATGGCTACACCTTC. It codes for CASSQNSPIYGYTF.

V gene TRBV2 combines with J gene TRBJ1-5; 12 bases match TRBD1. The CDR3 consists of 14 residues. After removal of 8 bases from V and 7 bases from J, the junction contained 6 bases not matched to a gene. Germline V lookup: CDR1 SNHLY, CDR2 FYNNEI. CDR3 sequence (DNA): TGTGCCAGCGGGGGACAGGGGGCGAGGCAGCCCCAGCATTTT. Translation: CASGGQGARQPQHF.

A single count supports this clone. The V gene is TRBV7-3, the J gene TRBJ2-2; TRBD1 agrees at 11 bases. The CDR3 runs to 17 residues. From germline, CDR1 is SGHTA and CDR2 FQGTGA. V lost 2 bases to trimming and J lost 3 bases; unmatched junction nucleotides: 5. This chain's CDR3 is CASSLATGQGDTGELFF. The CDR3 coding sequence is TGTGCCAGCAGCTTAGCTACGGGACAGGGGGACACCGGGGAGCTGTTTTTT. The full variable domain, with the rest looked up from reference TRBV7-3 and TRBJ2-2, is GAGVSQTPSNKVTEKGKYVELRCDPISGHTALYWYRQSLGQGPEFLIYFQGTGAADDSGLPNDRFFAVRPEGSVSTLKIQRTERGDSAVYLCASSLATGQGDTGELFFGEGSRLTVL.

This clone was counted a single time. The CDR3 loop reads CASRGRHAFF. The CDR3 nucleotides are TGTGCCAGCCGAGGACGGCATGCTTTCTTT. This sequence joins TRBV6-4 and TRBJ1-1; no definite D call. The CDR3 is 10 amino acids. V lost 8 bases and J lost 11, with 12 bases in between. The germline V gene encodes CDR1 MRHNA and CDR2 SNTAGT.

The J gene is TRBJ1-2, the V gene TRBV7-9; possibly TRBD1 for D (6 bases). CDR3 length: 13 amino acids. CDR1 is SEHNR, CDR2 FQNEAQ, per germline (reference sequence). Trimming took 1 base from V and 8 from J, leaving 11 bases between them. The CDR3 DNA reads as TGTGCCAGCAGCTTAGAAGCGACAGGAGGCTACACCTTC. It codes for CASSLEATGGYTF.

The chain carries TRBV19 and TRBJ2-7, with D unresolved. The CDR3 is made up of 13 amino acids. The V and J ends lost 9 bases and 2 bases respectively, with 14 bases between them. CDR1 LNHDA and CDR2 SQIVND come from the germline V gene (reference sequence). For the CDR3, the DNA is TGTGCCAGACCACCCGGGTACCCCTACGAGCAGTACTTC. Its translation is CARPPGYPYEQYF. The full variable domain, with the rest looked up from reference TRBV19 and TRBJ2-7, is DGGITQSPKYLFRKEGQNVTLSCEQNLNHDAMYWYRQDPGQGLRLIYYSQIVNDFQKGDIAEGYSVSREKKESFPLTVTSAQKNPTAFYLCARPPGYPYEQYFGPGTRLTVT.

This clone was counted once. The chain carries TRBV6-2 or TRBV6-3 and TRBJ2-6, with D hard to call. CDR1 MNHEY and CDR2 SVGEGT come from the germline V gene. The CDR3 totals 15 residues. With 5 bases removed from V and 0 bases from J, the gap between germline ends came to 8 bases. CDR3 region: CASSSRNSGANVLTF. The CDR3 DNA reads as TGTGCCAGCAGTAGTCGCAACTCTGGGGCCAACGTCCTGACTTTC.

V gene TRBV6-1 combines with J gene TRBJ2-7; D may be TRBD1 or TRBD2 (5 bases each). Germline CDR1 reads MNHNS; CDR2 reads SASEGT. The CDR3 extends over 15 amino acids. Trimming took 3 bases from V and 0 from J, leaving 12 bases between them. CDR3 sequence reads: CASSDRDGTSYEQYF. The CDR3 DNA follows: TGTGCCAGCAGTGACAGGGACGGAACCTCCTACGAGCAGTACTTC.

The gene calls are TRBV4-2 and TRBJ2-2; 8 bases agree with TRBD2. Trimming cost V 1 base and J 1 base; bases outside gene matches: 5. CDR3 length: 17 residues. Per germline, CDR1 LGHNA and CDR2 YNFKEQ. CDR3 coding DNA: TGTGCCAGCAGCCAAGGGGGCCTAGCGGGGAACACCGGGGAGCTGTTTTTT. Amino acid sequence: CASSQGGLAGNTGELFF.

The chain couples TRBV5-6 to TRBJ2-3; D remains ambiguous. CDR3 size: 13 residues. V was cut by 1 base and J by 6 bases, with 9 bases left in between. Per germline, CDR1 SGHDT and CDR2 YYEEEE. Here the CDR3 reads CASSLNRADTQYF. DNA of the CDR3: TGTGCCAGCAGCTTGAACCGGGCGGATACGCAGTATTTT.

The chain links TRBV29-1 to TRBJ1-1; perhaps TRBD1 as D (6 bases). The CDR3 loop spans 14 amino acids. Between the trimmed V and J ends, which lost 6 bases and 0 bases, there was a span of 14 bases. Germline V gives CDR1 SQVTM, CDR2 ANQGSEA. CDR3 sequence: CSVADRTVNTEAFF. The CDR3 bases are TGCAGCGTGGCAGACAGGACAGTGAACACTGAAGCTTTCTTT.